A single sample is the source of the 30 T cell receptor beta chains below, sequenced in a study of CD8 T cells in Susac syndrome. Roughly 0.5 to 1 ug RNA was reverse transcribed with random hexamers. TCRdb analysed the immunoSEQ multiplex PCR reads with MiXCR anew, one entry per CDR3 protein. This table holds 170,000 or so distinct CDR3 sequences, under 95% found once. Sequences were obtained from CD4+ T cells from PBMCs. The origin of the receptors is a human donor with Susac syndrome.

The chain combines TRBV20-1 with TRBJ1-2; 9 nucleotides match TRBD1. Germline CDR1 and CDR2: DFQATT and SNEGSKA (reference sequence). The ends lost 2 bases at V and 8 bases at J; junction bases unmatched: 15. The CDR3 consists of 16 residues. This CDR3 is CSARPTGGQGLRGYTF. CDR3 nucleotide sequence: TGCAGTGCTAGACCCACCGGGGGACAGGGCCTCCGGGGCTACACCTTC.

This clonotype was seen a handful of times. The chain employs TRBV2 and TRBJ2-7, with TRBD1 identical over 10 bases. There are 14 residues in the CDR3. Per the germline V gene, CDR1 is SNHLY and CDR2 is FYNNEI. J lost 1 base, V lost 5 bases, and 2 bases had no gene match. CDR3 sequence: CASSRTGGSYEQYF. The CDR3 DNA follows: TGTGCCAGCAGTAGGACAGGGGGTTCCTACGAGCAGTACTTC.

This CDR3 is CSARDREKGYTF. The CDR3 bases are TGCAGTGCAAGGGACAGGGAAAAAGGCTACACCTTC. The chain couples TRBV20-1 to TRBJ1-2; 9 bases agree with TRBD1. The CDR3 extends over 12 amino acids. Per germline, CDR1 DFQATT and CDR2 SNEGSKA (reference sequence). V lost 6 bases, J lost 8 bases, and 7 bases stayed unmatched.

The CDR3 loop is CASSRAAGDRDIQYF. CDR3 bases: TGTGCCAGCAGCCGAGCAGCGGGGGATAGGGACATTCAGTACTTC. The chain carries TRBV5-4 and TRBJ2-4; 8 nucleotides match TRBD2. Germline values: CDR1 SGHNT, CDR2 YYREEE (reference sequence). The V and J ends lost 4 bases and 8 bases, in that order; junction bases with no gene match: 11. The CDR3 contains 15 residues.

V gene TRBV20-1 combines with J gene TRBJ2-5; 12 bases are a match to TRBD2. CDR1 and CDR2 (germline): DFQATT, SNEGSKA (reference sequence). Losses at the gene ends were 6 bases for V and 2 bases for J; bases not matched to a gene: 7. This CDR3 region has 15 residues. This CDR3 is CSASGLAGSQETQYF. CDR3 nucleotide sequence: TGCAGTGCAAGCGGACTAGCGGGGTCACAAGAGACCCAGTACTTC.

The rearrangement uses TRBV28 and TRBJ2-7; D is uncertain. The CDR3 spans 13 residues. Germline values: CDR1 MDHEN, CDR2 SYDVKM. The V gene lost 5 bases and the J gene lost 3 bases, with 11 bases spanning the gap. The CDR3 sequence is CASSPPGRYEQYF. The CDR3 DNA is TGTGCCAGCAGTCCCCCGGGTCGCTACGAGCAGTACTTC.

This chain joins TRBV5-7 and TRBJ2-3; perhaps TRBD1 as D (6 bases). TRBV5-7 is filed as an ORF, its function uncertain. The CDR3 has 18 amino acids. Trimming shortened V by 5 bases and J by 5 bases, and 27 bases separated the two germline ends. The chain's CDR3 is CASSVVRLLGAHVDTQYF. DNA of the CDR3: TGTGCCAGCAGTGTAGTGCGCTTACTGGGGGCGCACGTAGATACGCAGTATTTT.

The chain links TRBV15 to TRBJ2-1; weak D call: TRBD1 (6 bases). The V end lost 1 base, the J end lost 6 bases, and 16 bases lay between the germline ends. CDR3 size: 16 residues. The germline gives CDR1 LNHNV, CDR2 YYDKDF (reference sequence). The chain's CDR3 is CATSRALDSSSNEQFF. In nucleotides, the CDR3 is TGTGCCACCAGCAGAGCCCTGGACAGCAGTAGCAATGAGCAGTTCTTC.

CDR3 in amino acids: CASSSGLLAGELFF. The CDR3 nucleotides are TGTGCCAGCAGCAGCGGACTCCTCGCCGGGGAGCTGTTTTTT. This sequence joins TRBV5-6 and TRBJ2-2, with a weak D call TRBD2 (5 bases). Germline V lookup: CDR1 SGHDT, CDR2 YYEEEE. Trimming removed 4 bases from V and 6 bases from J, with 13 bases in between. The CDR3 consists of 14 residues. Filled out from reference TRBV5-6 and TRBJ2-2, the complete variable domain reads DAGVTQSPTHLIKTRGQQVTLRCSPKSGHDTVSWYQQALGQGPQFIFQYYEEEERQRGNFPDRFSGHQFPNYSSELNVNALLLGDSALYLCASSSGLLAGELFFGEGSRLTVL.

The chain recombines TRBV11-2 with TRBJ2-7; D ambiguous. Per germline, CDR1 SGHAT and CDR2 FQNNGV. Trimming took off 5 bases at V and 0 bases at J, with 11 bases between the two ends. This CDR3 is built from 14 residues. The CDR3 region is CASSLALSSYEQYF. For the CDR3, the DNA is TGTGCCAGCAGCCTGGCCCTCTCCTCCTACGAGCAGTACTTC.

The rearrangement links TRBV29-1 to TRBJ2-3; D remains unclear. CDR3 size: 13 residues. Trimming left V 2 bases short and J 1 base short, with 7 bases between. CDR1 and CDR2 from the germline V gene are SQVTM and ANQGSEA. The CDR3 coding sequence is TGCAGCGTTGAACAGGTCGGCACAGATACGCAGTATTTT. Amino acid sequence: CSVEQVGTDTQYF.

The genes are TRBV5-8 and TRBJ2-7, with D possibly TRBD1 on 5 matching bases. Germline loops: CDR1 SGHTS, CDR2 YDEGEE. Trimming took 5 bases from V and 1 from J, leaving 10 bases between them. This CDR3 region has 13 residues. The CDR3 sequence is CASRTAKSYEQYF. The CDR3 DNA sequence: TGTGCCAGCAGGACAGCTAAGTCCTACGAGCAGTACTTC.

The chain joins TRBV2 to TRBJ1-2; maybe TRBD1 (6 bases). V dropped 4 bases and J dropped 3 bases, with 9 bases sitting between them. Germline CDR1 reads SNHLY; CDR2 reads FYNNEI. This CDR3 has 13 residues. The CDR3 DNA sequence: TGTGCCAGCAGTGGGGGGCGCGACTATGGCTACACCTTC. Its translation: CASSGGRDYGYTF.

The gene calls are TRBV10-3 and TRBJ2-5; tentative D call: TRBD1 (6 bases). V dropped 4 bases and J dropped 4 bases, with 13 bases sitting between them. Germline V gives CDR1 ENHRY, CDR2 SYGVKD. There are 14 residues in the CDR3. The CDR3 is CAISGQAGGETQYF. CDR3 nucleotide sequence: TGTGCCATCAGTGGACAGGCGGGCGGAGAGACCCAGTACTTC.

This clonotype was detected once. The chain joins TRBV19 to TRBJ1-2, with D perhaps matching TRBD1 (5 bases). The CDR3 is 12 amino acids. Deletions cut 6 bases from V and 5 bases from J, with 10 bases between. Looked up from germline, CDR1 is LNHDA and CDR2 is SQIVND (reference sequence). The CDR3 loop is CASRGDLYGYTF. CDR3 coding DNA: TGTGCCAGTAGGGGGGATTTGTATGGCTACACCTTC.

This chain connects TRBV7-3 to TRBJ2-3; D is unclear. This CDR3 has 14 residues. The V end lost 0 bases, the J end lost 4 bases, and 8 bases lay between the germline ends. The germline gives CDR1 SGHTA, CDR2 FQGTGA. This chain's CDR3 is CASSLTGWSDTQYF. CDR3 nucleotides: TGTGCCAGCAGCTTAACTGGTTGGTCAGATACGCAGTATTTT.

This chain uses TRBV12-3 or TRBV12-4 with TRBJ2-5, with 7 bases lining up with TRBD1. This CDR3 comprises 13 residues. The J segment lost 5 bases and the V segment lost 7 bases, leaving 7 bases of the junction unmatched. CDR3 in amino acids: CASILTGSETQYF. CDR3 DNA: TGTGCCAGCATTCTGACAGGGTCGGAGACCCAGTACTTC.

The rearrangement uses TRBV5-1 and TRBJ1-1; D is unclear. The CDR3 loop spans 16 amino acids. The V end was cut by 0 bases, the J end by 0 bases, with 12 bases between. Germline CDR1 and CDR2: SGHRS and YFSETQ. The CDR3 is CASSLDSAPLNTEAFF. The CDR3, as DNA: TGCGCCAGCAGCTTGGATTCGGCACCGCTGAACACTGAAGCTTTCTTT.

The CDR3 coding sequence is TGTGCCAGTAGTACCCGGACTAGCGGGGGAGATACGCAGTATTTT. Its protein is CASSTRTSGGDTQYF. The chain couples TRBV19 to TRBJ2-3, with 13 bases identical to TRBD2. Germline V gene data show CDR1 as LNHDA and CDR2 as SQIVND (reference sequence). Losses at the gene ends were 4 bases for V and 5 bases for J; bases not matched to a gene: 3. CDR3 length: 15 residues. The full variable domain, completed using reference TRBV19 and TRBJ2-3, is DGGITQSPKYLFRKEGQNVTLSCEQNLNHDAMYWYRQDPGQGLRLIYYSQIVNDFQKGDIAEGYSVSREKKESFPLTVTSAQKNPTAFYLCASSTRTSGGDTQYFGPGTRLTVL.

The V and J genes are TRBV7-2 and TRBJ1-1, with 7 bases identical to TRBD1. Per germline, CDR1 SGHTA and CDR2 FQGNSA. The CDR3 extends over 14 amino acids. V was clipped by 5 bases and J by 6 bases; unmatched bases: 9. The CDR3 DNA reads as TGTGCCAGCAGCCCAGGGGGGGATAACGCTGAAGCTTTCTTT. It specifies CASSPGGDNAEAFF. The full variable domain, completed using reference TRBV7-2 and TRBJ1-1, is GAGVSQSPSNKVTEKGKDVELRCDPISGHTALYWYRQSLGQGLEFLIYFQGNSAPDKSGLPSDRFSAERTGGSVSTLTIQRTQQEDSAVYLCASSPGGDNAEAFFGQGTRLTVV.

The gene calls are TRBV6-5 and TRBJ2-7; 11 bases fit TRBD1. The CDR3 extends over 13 amino acids. Per the germline V gene, CDR1 is MNHEY and CDR2 is SVGAGI. With 10 bases clipped from V and 9 bases from J, the junction kept 11 bases outside the gene matches. Here the CDR3 reads CAIADGQGAAQYF. CDR3 nucleotide sequence: TGTGCCATCGCAGATGGACAGGGGGCGGCGCAGTACTTC.

The genes are TRBV7-3 and TRBJ2-3; TRBD2 might be the D (6 bases). CDR3 length equals 17 residues. Trimming took 4 bases from V and 6 from J, leaving 23 bases between them. CDR1 SGHTA and CDR2 FQGTGA come from the germline V gene. The DNA for the CDR3 is TGTGCCAGCAGCTCCCTCTCGAAGGGACCGGGGGAGGATACGCAGTATTTT. Translated, it gives CASSSLSKGPGEDTQYF.

J is TRBJ2-2 and V is TRBV30; 9 nucleotides line up with TRBD1. The CDR3 is made up of 15 amino acids. With 3 bases clipped from V and 6 bases from J, the junction kept 8 bases outside the gene matches. CDR1 GTSNPN and CDR2 SVGIG come from the germline V gene (reference sequence). The CDR3 loop reads CAWSKTRTGAGELFF. CDR3 DNA sequence: TGTGCCTGGAGCAAAACAAGGACAGGGGCCGGGGAGCTGTTTTTT.

The V call is TRBV12-5, the J call TRBJ1-2, with no clear D. The CDR3 is made up of 13 amino acids. The V and J ends lost 7 bases and 0 bases respectively, with 9 bases between them. The germline V gene has CDR1 LGHNT and CDR2 FRNRAP. The CDR3: CASVEDTNYGYTF. The DNA of the CDR3 is TGTGCTAGTGTTGAAGACACTAACTATGGCTACACCTTC. The variable domain in full, with the rest retrieved from reference TRBV12-5 and TRBJ1-2, is DARVTQTPRHKVTEMGQEVTMRCQPILGHNTVFWYRQTMMQGLELLAYFRNRAPLDDSGMPKDRFSAEMPDATLATLKIQPSEPRDSAVYFCASVEDTNYGYTFGSGTRLTVV.

The V and J genes are TRBV2 and TRBJ2-3; 9 bases match TRBD2. V was pared by 2 bases and J by 4 bases, with 4 bases of the junction left unmatched. The CDR3 has 15 residues. Germline V gives CDR1 SNHLY, CDR2 FYNNEI. CDR3 DNA sequence: TGTGCCAGCAGTGAACTAGCGGGGTATGCAGATACGCAGTATTTT. Protein: CASSELAGYADTQYF.

This clonotype showed up just once. The V call is TRBV29-1, the J call TRBJ1-2, with TRBD1 identical over 7 bases. The germline CDR1 and CDR2 sequences are SQVTM and ANQGSEA. CDR3 length equals 13 residues. CDR3 nucleotide sequence: TGCAGTGTCTCTATGACAGGGCCCGATCGCTACACCTTC. Translated, it gives CSVSMTGPDRYTF.

This chain uses TRBV7-8 with TRBJ1-3; 7 positions agree with TRBD1. From germline, CDR1 is SGHVS and CDR2 FQNEAQ. The CDR3 sequence is 14 residues long. V gave up 5 bases and J gave up 2 bases; unmatched junction bases: 3. The CDR3 DNA sequence: TGTGCCAGCAGCCAACAGGGGACTGGAAACACCATATATTTT. This codes for CASSQQGTGNTIYF.

The V gene is TRBV2, the J gene TRBJ2-1, with a weak D call TRBD2 (5 bases). The CDR3 contains 13 residues. Germline V gene sequence: CDR1 SNHLY, CDR2 FYNNEI. Trimming took 4 bases from V and 5 from J, leaving 9 bases between them. CDR3 protein: CASSVFGDNEQFF. CDR3 DNA sequence: TGTGCCAGCAGTGTTTTCGGGGACAATGAGCAGTTCTTC.

The V and J genes are TRBV20-1 and TRBJ2-1; the match to TRBD2 covers 8 bases. Germline values: CDR1 DFQATT, CDR2 SNEGSKA (reference sequence). CDR3 size: 16 residues. V shed 6 bases, J shed 7 bases, and the junction held 17 bases outside the gene matches. The CDR3: CSAGTSGRRNSNEQFF. CDR3 DNA sequence: TGCAGTGCGGGCACTAGCGGCCGACGGAACAGTAATGAGCAGTTCTTC.

This chain connects TRBV25-1 to TRBJ2-7, with 10 bases aligning to TRBD1. V lost 7 bases and J lost 5; bases outside the gene matches: 11. This CDR3 has 15 residues. Per the germline V gene, CDR1 is MGHDK and CDR2 is SYGVNS. The CDR3 protein is CASKALDRGNHEQYF. The CDR3 coding sequence is TGTGCCAGCAAGGCATTGGACAGGGGGAATCACGAGCAGTACTTC.